These 17 T cell receptor beta chains share one sample of origin, sequenced in a study of cytomegalovirus exposure and HLA in healthy donors. Measured with immunoSEQ multiplex PCR; TCRdb has only the in-frame clones, and not every one. This sample has about 82,000 clones, with 90% to 95% found just once. Sequenced material: PBMCs. All receptors come from a man between 18 and 35 years old in good health and CMV-seronegative.

The rearrangement joins TRBV6-5 to TRBJ2-7; D unclear. The V end lost 0 bases, the J end lost 0 bases, and 12 bases lay between the germline ends. The V gene's germline CDR1 is MNHEY and CDR2 SVGAGI. The CDR3 runs 16 residues. The CDR3 is CASSYSGGSLSYEQYF. CDR3 in DNA: TGTGCCAGCAGTTACTCCGGCGGTAGTCTCTCCTACGAGCAGTACTTC.

This clone has a single count. The chain carries TRBV5-6 and TRBJ2-2; D is unclear. V was clipped by 4 bases and J by 6 bases, with 4 bases between them. This CDR3 is built from 11 residues. In germline, CDR1 is SGHDT, CDR2 YYEEEE. CDR3 sequence reads: CASSTSGELFF. The CDR3 nucleotides read TGTGCCAGCAGCACATCCGGGGAGCTGTTTTTT.

The genes are TRBV11-1 and TRBJ2-7; 7 bases are shared with TRBD1. The J segment lost 1 base and the V segment lost 2 bases, leaving 5 bases of the junction unmatched. CDR1 and CDR2 (germline): SGHAT, FQDESV (reference sequence). This CDR3 comprises 15 residues. The CDR3 here is CASSLPGTVSYEQYF. In DNA form, the CDR3 reads TGTGCCAGCAGCTTACCCGGGACAGTTTCCTACGAGCAGTACTTC.

The J gene is TRBJ1-1, the V gene TRBV6-5, with D tentatively TRBD1 (5 bases). There are 13 residues in the CDR3. V was clipped by 7 bases and J by 1 base, with 10 bases between them. CDR1 and CDR2 (germline): MNHEY, SVGAGI. The CDR3 region has the DNA TGTGCCAGCAACCCCGACAGGAACACTGAAGCTTTCTTT. It is translated as CASNPDRNTEAFF.

The chain carries TRBV7-6 and TRBJ2-3, with 9 bases that match TRBD2. The CDR3 runs to 16 residues. Germline lookup yields CDR1 SGHVS and CDR2 FNYEAQ. Trimming took 2 bases from V and 2 from J; bases not matched to a gene: 5. The CDR3 nucleotides read TGTGCCAGCAGCTTACTAGCGGGGTCCGCCACAGATACGCAGTATTTT. This gives the protein CASSLLAGSATDTQYF.

The V and J genes are TRBV7-2 and TRBJ2-7; possibly TRBD2 for D (6 bases). The ends were cut back, 8 bases at V and 1 base at J, with 12 bases in the middle. The germline CDR1 and CDR2 sequences are SGHTA and FQGNSA. The CDR3 runs to 13 residues. In DNA form, the CDR3 reads TGTGCCAGCGGGCTAGCGAGTTCCTACGAGCAGTACTTC. Translating gives CASGLASSYEQYF.

V and J are TRBV10-3 and TRBJ1-2, with D possibly TRBD1 on 6 matching bases. Trimming took 3 bases from V and 6 from J, leaving 8 bases between them. This CDR3 is 12 amino acids long. The V gene's germline CDR1 is ENHRY and CDR2 SYGVKD. The CDR3: CAISEQGNGYTF. In DNA form, the CDR3 reads TGTGCCATCAGTGAACAGGGCAATGGCTACACCTTC.

CDR3 residues: CASSLGQGRGRDEQYF. DNA of the CDR3: TGTGCCAGCAGCTTAGGCCAGGGCAGGGGGCGCGACGAGCAGTACTTC. The chain is built from TRBV11-3 and TRBJ2-7, with 8 bases fitting TRBD1. The CDR3 is 16 residues long. Germline CDR1 and CDR2: SGHNT and YENEEA. V was pared by 1 base and J by 5 bases, with 10 bases of the junction left unmatched.

The chain combines TRBV27 with TRBJ2-3; 7 bases are a match to TRBD1. This CDR3 region has 16 residues. With V trimmed by 8 bases and J by 4 bases, 15 bases remained unmatched. Germline loops: CDR1 MNHEY, CDR2 SMNVEV (reference sequence). The DNA of the CDR3 is TGTGCCAGCTCAACGAATTCCCGACAGGGTTCAGATACGCAGTATTTT. Amino acids: CASSTNSRQGSDTQYF.

The rearrangement uses TRBV30 and TRBJ2-7, with TRBD1 matching 8 bases. The CDR3 has 13 amino acids. With V trimmed by 6 bases and J by 4 bases, 8 bases remained unmatched. The germline CDR1 and CDR2 sequences are GTSNPN and SVGIG (reference sequence). CDR3 residues: CACTTGVGYEQYF. In nucleotides, the CDR3 is TGTGCCTGTACGACAGGGGTTGGTTACGAGCAGTACTTC.

The chain carries TRBV18 and TRBJ1-6; TRBD1 aligns across 8 bases. The junction had 5 bases not matched to a gene; V was cut back by 6 bases and J by 7 bases. The CDR3 length is 14 residues. Germline values: CDR1 KGHSH, CDR2 LQKENI. CDR3 residues: CASSAGTGNSPLHF. CDR3 nucleotides: TGTGCCAGCTCGGCCGGGACAGGCAATTCACCCCTCCACTTT.

J is TRBJ2-1 and V is TRBV5-1, with 8 bases identical to TRBD2. The ends lost 1 base at V and 6 bases at J; junction bases unmatched: 3. Germline V gene sequence: CDR1 SGHRS, CDR2 YFSETQ. The CDR3 loop spans 14 amino acids. CDR3 DNA: TGCGCCAGCAGCTTGACGGGAGGGCCCAATGAGCAGTTCTTC. Its translation is CASSLTGGPNEQFF.

The sample holds one count of this clone. The chain links TRBV19 to TRBJ2-3; no clear D. This CDR3 contains 12 residues. Deletions cut 3 bases from V and 7 bases from J, with 8 bases between. Germline loops: CDR1 LNHDA, CDR2 SQIVND (reference sequence). The CDR3 loop is CASSIGLNTQYF. The CDR3 DNA reads TGTGCCAGTAGTATTGGTCTAAATACGCAGTATTTT. Full variable domain (remainder filled in from reference TRBV19 and TRBJ2-3): DGGITQSPKYLFRKEGQNVTLSCEQNLNHDAMYWYRQDPGQGLRLIYYSQIVNDFQKGDIAEGYSVSREKKESFPLTVTSAQKNPTAFYLCASSIGLNTQYFGPGTRLTVL.

The chain employs TRBV10-3 and TRBJ1-1, with 7 bases lining up with TRBD1. The V segment lost 4 bases and the J segment 1 base; nucleotides outside the gene matches: 0. Germline values: CDR1 ENHRY, CDR2 SYGVKD. CDR3 length: 13 amino acids. CDR3 in DNA: TGTGCCATCAGTGGGACAGGGAACACTGAAGCTTTCTTT. Its translation is CAISGTGNTEAFF.

This rearrangement joins TRBV18 to TRBJ1-2; 7 bases fit TRBD1. V shed 6 bases and J 0 bases; nucleotides not matched to a gene: 13. The CDR3 sequence is 17 residues long. From germline, CDR1 is KGHSH and CDR2 LQKENI. The CDR3, as DNA: TGTGCCAGCTCCCAGAATAGCCCAGGACAGGCTAACTATGGCTACACCTTC. As protein: CASSQNSPGQANYGYTF.

The J gene is TRBJ1-2, the V gene TRBV30, with 8 bases matching TRBD1. Germline-derived CDR1 and CDR2 are GTSNPN and SVGIG (reference sequence). The CDR3 totals 13 residues. V was clipped by 3 bases and J by 6 bases; unmatched bases: 6. The CDR3 loop is CAWSETGGDGYTF. CDR3 coding DNA: TGTGCCTGGAGCGAAACAGGGGGGGATGGCTACACCTTC.

The chain is built from TRBV27 and TRBJ2-1; 13 nucleotides match TRBD2. The junction had 10 bases not matched to a gene; V was cut back by 8 bases and J by 6 bases. From germline, CDR1 is MNHEY and CDR2 SMNVEV (reference sequence). The CDR3 runs 16 residues. DNA for the CDR3: TGTGCCAGCTACCGGACTAGCGGGGGCGGTGGCAATGAGCAGTTCTTC. Amino acid sequence: CASYRTSGGGGNEQFF.